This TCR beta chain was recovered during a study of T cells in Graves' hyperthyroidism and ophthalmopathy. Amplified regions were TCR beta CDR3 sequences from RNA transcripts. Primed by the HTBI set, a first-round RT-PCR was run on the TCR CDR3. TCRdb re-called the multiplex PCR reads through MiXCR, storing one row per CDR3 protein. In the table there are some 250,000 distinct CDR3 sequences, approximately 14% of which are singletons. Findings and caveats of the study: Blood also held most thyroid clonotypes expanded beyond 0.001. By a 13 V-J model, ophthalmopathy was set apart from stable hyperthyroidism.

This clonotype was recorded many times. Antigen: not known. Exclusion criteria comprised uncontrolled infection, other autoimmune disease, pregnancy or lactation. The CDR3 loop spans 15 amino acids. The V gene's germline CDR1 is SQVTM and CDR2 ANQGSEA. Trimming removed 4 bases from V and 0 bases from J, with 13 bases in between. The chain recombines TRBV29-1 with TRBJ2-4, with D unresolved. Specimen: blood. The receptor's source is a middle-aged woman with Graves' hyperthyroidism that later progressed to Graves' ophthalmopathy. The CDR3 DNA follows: TGCAGCGTTGTCAAGGTTATACTAGCCAAAAACATTCAGTACTTC. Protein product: CSVVKVILAKNIQYF.